The 23 T cell receptor beta chains below come from one sample, sequenced in a study of cytomegalovirus exposure and HLA in healthy donors. PCR used 60 Vbeta primers and 13 Jbeta primers. Clones were sequenced by immunoSEQ multiplex PCR, and TCRdb holds only the in-frame ones, with some missing. This sample has some 160,000 clones, with approximately 78% found just once. The sample was PBMCs. Source of these receptors: a woman aged 40-49 years in good health and CMV-seropositive.

The chain recombines TRBV5-1 with TRBJ2-5; 9 bases line up with TRBD1. CDR1 is SGHRS and CDR2 is YFSETQ in the germline V gene. This CDR3 spans 14 amino acids. J gave up 5 bases and V 8 bases, and 10 bases lay outside the gene matches. CDR3 in DNA: TGCGCCAGTGGGGGGACAACAGGGGGCGAGACCCAGTACTTC. Protein product: CASGGTTGGETQYF.

V usage is TRBV6-1 and J usage is TRBJ1-2; TRBD1 aligns across 7 bases. This CDR3 is built from 14 residues. Per the germline V gene, CDR1 is MNHNS and CDR2 is SASEGT. The ends lost 4 bases at V and 2 bases at J; junction bases unmatched: 4. Written as DNA, the CDR3 is TGTGCCAGCAGTGCTTCGGGACAGAACTATGGCTACACCTTC. Translation: CASSASGQNYGYTF.

The gene calls are TRBV19 and TRBJ1-6; 7 positions match TRBD1. V lost 4 bases and J lost 9; bases outside the gene matches: 9. The germline CDR1 and CDR2 sequences are LNHDA and SQIVND (reference sequence). CDR3 size: 15 residues. The CDR3 reads CASSKQTGDGSPLHF. The CDR3 region has the DNA TGTGCCAGTAGTAAACAAACAGGGGACGGTTCACCCCTCCACTTT.

The CDR3 protein is CASSLARGLSTDTQYF. The CDR3 nucleotides read TGTGCCAGCAGCTTAGCGAGGGGGCTCAGCACAGATACGCAGTATTTT. The chain carries TRBV7-2 and TRBJ2-3; 7 bases line up with TRBD1. The length of the CDR3 is 16 residues. Germline V gene sequence: CDR1 SGHTA, CDR2 FQGNSA. J gave up 0 bases and V 0 bases, and 3 bases lay outside the gene matches. Full variable domain (missing parts from reference TRBV7-2 and TRBJ2-3): GAGVSQSPSNKVTEKGKDVELRCDPISGHTALYWYRQSLGQGLEFLIYFQGNSAPDKSGLPSDRFSAERTGGSVSTLTIQRTQQEDSAVYLCASSLARGLSTDTQYFGPGTRLTVL.

This rearrangement joins TRBV29-1 to TRBJ1-4; weak D call: TRBD1 (5 bases). V shed 5 bases and J shed 4 bases, with 11 bases lying between them. Germline V gene sequence: CDR1 SQVTM, CDR2 ANQGSEA. The CDR3 consists of 13 residues. The CDR3 is CSVYRQLNEKLFF. CDR3 nucleotide sequence: TGCAGCGTTTACCGACAGCTTAATGAAAAACTGTTTTTT.

This chain joins TRBV6-6 and TRBJ2-5; 11 nucleotides agree with TRBD2. The CDR3 covers 14 residues. Germline-derived CDR1 and CDR2 are MNHNY and SVGAGI (reference sequence). V lost 6 bases, J lost 5 bases, and 5 bases stayed unmatched. The CDR3 here is CASRASGRSETQYF. For the CDR3, the DNA is TGTGCCAGCAGAGCTAGCGGGAGGTCTGAGACCCAGTACTTC.

The chain carries TRBV19 and TRBJ2-7, with D possibly matching TRBD2 (5 bases). V was shortened by 3 bases and J by 0 bases, with 9 bases between the two germline ends. The CDR3 loop spans 14 amino acids. CDR1 LNHDA and CDR2 SQIVND come from the germline V gene (reference sequence). As DNA, the CDR3 is TGTGCCAGTAGTATGTACGGGGTCTCCTACGAGCAGTACTTC. This sequence encodes CASSMYGVSYEQYF.

The chain recombines TRBV4-2 with TRBJ2-5, with D possibly TRBD2 on 6 matching bases. V was pared by 1 base and J by 5 bases, with 14 bases between. The CDR3 is 15 amino acids. Germline-derived CDR1 and CDR2 are LGHNA and YNFKEQ. The CDR3 DNA follows: TGTGCCAGCAGCCAAGGGGCGACTGGGGGGGAGACCCAGTACTTC. Residues: CASSQGATGGETQYF.

The chain joins TRBV7-2 to TRBJ1-2, with 9 bases aligning to TRBD1. The length of the CDR3 is 17 residues. V lost 1 base to trimming and J lost 4 bases; unmatched junction nucleotides: 10. CDR1 and CDR2 (germline): SGHTA, FQGNSA. DNA of the CDR3: TGTGCCAGCAGCTTAGTGACAGGGGGGCCCCAGCCCTATGGCTACACCTTC. The encoded protein is CASSLVTGGPQPYGYTF.

The CDR3, as DNA: TGTGCCTGGAGTCGTAGCGGGGGCACAGATACGCAGTATTTT. Protein product: CAWSRSGGTDTQYF. The chain links TRBV30 to TRBJ2-3; 8 bases align to TRBD2. V lost 2 bases and J lost 1; bases outside the gene matches: 2. Germline CDR1 reads GTSNPN; CDR2 reads SVGIG (reference sequence). The CDR3 runs to 14 residues.

This clone was seen a single time. The chain couples TRBV5-6 to TRBJ2-3; 14 bases are a match to TRBD2. CDR3 length: 16 amino acids. The junction had 5 bases not matched to a gene; V was cut back by 4 bases and J by 4 bases. Germline V CDR1 and CDR2: SGHDT, YYEEEE. CDR3 residues: CASSHRTSGGPDTQYF. In DNA, the CDR3 is TGTGCCAGCAGCCATAGGACTAGCGGGGGGCCAGATACGCAGTATTTT.

The chain combines TRBV19 with TRBJ2-7; D perhaps matches TRBD2 (7 bases). There are 13 residues in the CDR3. The V end lost 7 bases, the J end lost 4 bases, and 14 bases lay between the germline ends. Germline V gene lookup returns CDR1 LNHDA and CDR2 SQIVND (reference sequence). CDR3 residues: CASMGGGPYEQYF. CDR3 in DNA: TGTGCCAGTATGGGGGGGGGCCCTTACGAGCAGTACTTC.

The chain joins TRBV6-1 to TRBJ2-1; D is uncertain. CDR3 length: 14 amino acids. V was shortened by 3 bases and J by 2 bases, with 8 bases between the two germline ends. Germline V gene sequence: CDR1 MNHNS, CDR2 SASEGT. The DNA of the CDR3 is TGTGCCAGCAGTGATTCATTCCCCTACAATGAGCAGTTCTTC. Its protein product is CASSDSFPYNEQFF.

The V and J genes are TRBV11-2 and TRBJ2-4; 9 nucleotides match TRBD1. V shed 4 bases, J shed 1 base, and the junction held 5 bases outside the gene matches. The CDR3 is 16 residues long. Looked up from germline, CDR1 is SGHAT and CDR2 is FQNNGV. The CDR3: CASSSGTGLAKNIQYF. The DNA for the CDR3 is TGTGCCAGCAGCTCCGGGACAGGGCTCGCCAAAAACATTCAGTACTTC. The entire variable domain, with the rest obtained from reference TRBV11-2 and TRBJ2-4, is as follows: EAGVAQSPRYKIIEKRQSVAFWCNPISGHATLYWYQQILGQGPKLLIQFQNNGVVDDSQLPKDRFSAERLKGVDSTLKIQPAKLEDSAVYLCASSSGTGLAKNIQYFGAGTRLSVL.

This clone appeared a single time. This chain connects TRBV4-1 to TRBJ1-2; D possibly corresponds to TRBD1 (5 bases). CDR1 is MGHRA and CDR2 is YSYEKL in the germline V gene. V was pared by 0 bases and J by 0 bases, with 11 bases between. This CDR3 is 16 amino acids long. The CDR3 DNA reads TGCGCCAGCAGCCAAGAATTAGGGACTCCTAACTATGGCTACACCTTC. Its protein is CASSQELGTPNYGYTF.

The chain recombines TRBV11-1 with TRBJ1-2, with 8 bases aligning to TRBD1. CDR1 and CDR2 from the germline V gene are SGHAT and FQDESV (reference sequence). The CDR3 is made up of 13 amino acids. The J segment lost 11 bases and the V segment lost 5 bases, leaving 10 bases of the junction unmatched. The CDR3 protein is CASSAGTGGFYTF. CDR3 DNA: TGTGCCAGCAGCGCCGGGACAGGCGGGTTTTACACCTTC. The full variable domain, with the rest looked up from reference TRBV11-1 and TRBJ1-2, is EAEVAQSPRYKITEKSQAVAFWCDPISGHATLYWYRQILGQGPELLVQFQDESVVDDSQLPKDRFSAERLKGVDSTLKIQPAELGDSAMYLCASSAGTGGFYTFGSGTRLTVV.

With regard to this clone: A read error may account for a junction end that differs from germline. The chain couples TRBV7-9 to TRBJ2-7, with TRBD1 matching 9 bases. The germline V gene has CDR1 SEHNR and CDR2 FQNEAQ (reference sequence). This CDR3 has 12 amino acids. The CDR3 sequence: CSSSRDRVEQYF. The CDR3 nucleotides are TGTTCCAGCAGCCGGGACAGGGTCGAGCAGTACTTC. Full variable domain (outside the CDR3, taken from reference TRBV7-9 and TRBJ2-7): DTGVSQNPRHKITKRGQNVTFRCDPISEHNRLYWYRQTLGQGPEFLTYFQNEAQLEKSRLLSDRFSAERPKGSFSTLEIQRTEQGDSAMYLCSSSRDRVEQYFGPGTRLTVT.

The V and J genes are TRBV14 and TRBJ1-1; D is possibly TRBD1 (5 bases). The CDR3 length is 16 residues. Germline CDR1 and CDR2: SGHDN and FVKESK. V dropped 1 base and J dropped 1 base, with 13 bases sitting between them. The CDR3 DNA sequence: TGTGCCAGCAGCCAAGGGGGGGGGACTTCGAACACTGAAGCTTTCTTT. It codes for CASSQGGGTSNTEAFF.

The chain joins TRBV29-1 to TRBJ2-3; D not certain. V lost 1 base to trimming and J lost 1 base, with 3 bases between them. There are 12 residues in the CDR3. Germline values: CDR1 SQVTM, CDR2 ANQGSEA. For the CDR3, the DNA is TGCAGCGTTGAAGCGGGCACAGATACGCAGTATTTT. It is translated as CSVEAGTDTQYF.

This clone was detected only a few times. This chain joins TRBV2 and TRBJ1-5; D is undetermined. CDR1 is SNHLY, CDR2 FYNNEI, per germline. V shed 6 bases and J shed 0 bases, with 9 bases lying between them. The length of the CDR3 is 14 residues. The CDR3 sequence: CASRSDISNQPQHF. For the CDR3, the DNA is TGTGCCAGCAGGTCTGACATTAGCAATCAGCCCCAGCATTTT.

The genes are TRBV4-3 and TRBJ1-6; 8 bases are shared with TRBD1. Germline V gene sequence: CDR1 LGHNA, CDR2 YSLEER. The CDR3 is 14 amino acids. V dropped 5 bases and J dropped 7; count of bases not matched to a gene: 4. CDR3 sequence reads: CASSRDRWNSPLHF. The CDR3 nucleotides read TGCGCCAGCAGCAGGGACAGGTGGAATTCACCCCTCCACTTT.

The table lists this clone with a few counts. The rearrangement links TRBV28 to TRBJ2-3; 12 bases are a match to TRBD1. Unmatched junction bases numbered 1, after V lost 2 bases and J lost 4 bases. Germline V lookup: CDR1 MDHEN, CDR2 SYDVKM. CDR3 length equals 15 residues. In DNA, the CDR3 is TGTGCCAGCAGTTTAAGGGACAGGGGGCCAGATACGCAGTATTTT. Translated: CASSLRDRGPDTQYF.

The rearrangement uses TRBV5-4 and TRBJ2-3; the match to TRBD1 covers 11 bases. After removal of 0 bases from V and 6 bases from J, the junction contained 9 bases not matched to a gene. CDR3 length equals 17 residues. Germline CDR1 SGHNT, CDR2 YYREEE (reference sequence). As DNA, the CDR3 is TGTGCCAGCAGCTTGGGGGGACAGGGGGTATTGTCGGATACGCAGTATTTT. This translates into CASSLGGQGVLSDTQYF.